This TCR beta chain was obtained from a study of CXCR3-negative and CXCR3-positive naive CD8 T cells. Libraries were UMI-labeled 5' RACE TRB cDNA. TCRdb re-called the 5' RACE reads and gives one entry per CDR3 protein, without DNA. Its table records more than 20,000 distinct CDR3 sequences. A remark on this clonotype: Its antigen is currently unknown.

Germline V gene data show CDR1 as MNHEY and CDR2 as SMNVEV (reference sequence). The CDR3 totals 15 residues. Study-level points and caveats: TRBV-TRBJ usage was alike in naive CXCR3-negative and CXCR3-positive cells but differed in memory cells.

The sorter processed each CD8+ T cell subset in triplicate at hundreds of thousands of cells apiece. Definition of naive CD8+ T cells rested on a CD45RO-CCR7+CD27+CD95- profile. The J gene is TRBJ2-5, the V gene TRBV27. The TCR originated in a human donor in good health. Some clones in this sample may be carry-over from other donors' samples. The source material was naive CXCR3- CD8+ T cells from blood. As for subset: CD45RO-CCR7+CD27+CD95- naive CD8+ T cells lacking CXCR3 (TNR3-). The CDR3 spells CASRPSLADKETQYF.